The 8 T cell receptor beta chains below all came from one sample that was sequenced in a study of control samples from healthy donors and cancer patients. Libraries were prepared by immunoSEQ multiplex PCR; TCRdb keeps only in-frame clonotypes and omits some of them. In the table there are over 60,000 clones, about 90% of which are singletons. Sequenced material: PBMCs. These receptors were collected from a woman aged 55-75 years with head and neck cancer.

The CDR3: CASSLGFGRYTEAFF. In DNA form, the CDR3 reads TGTGCCAGCAGCTTAGGGTTCGGCAGGTACACTGAAGCTTTCTTT. The J gene is TRBJ1-1, the V gene TRBV7-9; unclear D gene. The V end was cut by 1 base, the J end by 3 bases, with 12 bases between. The CDR3 is made up of 15 amino acids. Germline V lookup: CDR1 SEHNR, CDR2 FQNEAQ (reference sequence).

The V gene is TRBV19, the J gene TRBJ2-1; perhaps D is TRBD1 or TRBD2 (5 bases each). The CDR3 has 13 residues. Germline CDR1 is LNHDA and CDR2 is SQIVND (reference sequence). V was pared by 3 bases and J by 7 bases, with 10 bases between. Here the CDR3 reads CASSISWGNEQFF. The CDR3 region has the DNA TGTGCCAGTAGTATCTCATGGGGGAATGAGCAGTTCTTC.

The CDR3 reads CASSSAIEAFF. CDR3 nucleotides: TGTGCCAGCAGTTCCGCAATTGAAGCTTTCTTT. The chain couples TRBV5-6 to TRBJ1-1; no firm D call. Germline values: CDR1 SGHDT, CDR2 YYEEEE. With 5 bases removed from V and 7 bases from J, the gap between germline ends came to 9 bases. The CDR3 is 11 amino acids.

The rearrangement joins TRBV11-2 to TRBJ1-2; 11 nucleotides match TRBD1. The ends lost 5 bases at V and 2 bases at J; junction bases unmatched: 4. This CDR3 is 15 amino acids long. Germline CDR1 reads SGHAT; CDR2 reads FQNNGV. This CDR3 is CASSARDRGNYGYTF. CDR3 DNA sequence: TGTGCCAGCAGCGCAAGGGACAGGGGGAACTATGGCTACACCTTC.

CDR3 bases: TGTGCCAGTAGTAAACAGGGGGGCTTTACAACTAATGAAAAACTGTTTTTT. Its translation is CASSKQGGFTTNEKLFF. This chain connects TRBV19 to TRBJ1-4; 8 nucleotides agree with TRBD1. Trimming cost V 4 bases and J 0 bases; bases outside gene matches: 7. The CDR3 extends over 17 amino acids. CDR1 LNHDA and CDR2 SQIVND come from the germline V gene (reference sequence).

The chain employs TRBV7-2 and TRBJ2-3; 8 bases are shared with TRBD1. CDR3 length: 16 residues. Germline-derived CDR1 and CDR2 are SGHTA and FQGNSA. The J segment lost 2 bases and the V segment lost 1 base, leaving 5 bases of the junction unmatched. CDR3 loop: CASSLDMGQDTDTQYF. For the CDR3, the DNA is TGTGCCAGCAGCTTAGATATGGGACAGGACACAGATACGCAGTATTTT.

The chain has TRBV7-2 and TRBJ2-7; 7 nucleotides match TRBD1. Looked up from germline, CDR1 is SGHTA and CDR2 is FQGNSA. The V gene end was trimmed by 6 bases and the J gene end by 1 base; junction bases not matched to a gene: 9. The length of the CDR3 is 15 residues. The CDR3 coding sequence is TGTGCCAGCAGTTTGAGACAGGGCCCTTCCTACGAGCAGTACTTC. Its translation is CASSLRQGPSYEQYF.

The CDR3 sequence: CASSRAPTDTQYF. CDR3 nucleotide sequence: TGCGCCAGCAGCCGGGCTCCCACAGATACGCAGTATTTT. The J gene is TRBJ2-3, the V gene TRBV5-1; D gene ambiguous. Per germline, CDR1 SGHRS and CDR2 YFSETQ. V dropped 4 bases and J dropped 2 bases, with 8 bases sitting between them. The CDR3 loop spans 13 amino acids.